Described below is a single T cell receptor beta chain sequence and its context. Its antigen is undetermined. V lost 5 bases, J lost 8 bases, and 4 bases lay in between. CDR3 size: 10 residues. Per germline, CDR1 MNHEY and CDR2 SMNVEV (reference sequence). Clones were sequenced by immunoSEQ multiplex PCR, and TCRdb holds only the in-frame ones, with some missing. The data contain approximately 94,000 clones, approximately 91% of them singletons. The entry originates in a study of T cell responses to AZD1222 COVID-19 vaccine. Overall study findings and caveats: Across spike, vaccine-associated CD4 TCRs were found, dominant at 160-218 and 743-854. Only after the peak T cell response were repertoires sampled.

Sequencing was performed on peripheral blood, taken on day 0 of AZD1222 vaccination. The V call is TRBV27, the J call TRBJ2-1; D uncertain. The TCR sequence derives from an adult in good health. The CDR3 spells CASSEYEQFF. The DNA of the CDR3 is TGTGCCAGCAGTGAGTATGAGCAGTTCTTC.